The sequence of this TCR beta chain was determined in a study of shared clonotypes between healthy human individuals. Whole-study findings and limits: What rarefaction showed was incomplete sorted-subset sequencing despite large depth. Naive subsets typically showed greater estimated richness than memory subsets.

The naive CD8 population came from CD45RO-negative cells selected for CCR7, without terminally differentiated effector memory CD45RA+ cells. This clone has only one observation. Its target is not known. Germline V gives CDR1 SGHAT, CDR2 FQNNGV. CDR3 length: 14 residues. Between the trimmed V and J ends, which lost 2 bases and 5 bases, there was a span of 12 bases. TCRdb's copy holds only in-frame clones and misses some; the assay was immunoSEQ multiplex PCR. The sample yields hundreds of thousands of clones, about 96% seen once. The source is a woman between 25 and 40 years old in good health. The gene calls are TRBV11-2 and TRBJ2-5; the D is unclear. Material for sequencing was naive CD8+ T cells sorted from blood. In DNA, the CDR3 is TGTGCCAGCAGCTTAAGTCCGGGTCGGGAGACCCAGTACTTC. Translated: CASSLSPGRETQYF.